This entry features one T cell receptor (beta chain) sequence. Its antigen is not known. This sample was taken from a study of T-cell memory formation after mild COVID-19. Findings and caveats of the study: CD4+ clones that contracted lay mainly in CM and EM; CD8+ ones lay in EMRA.

In TCRdb, the 5' RACE reads were re-called with MiXCR into one record per CDR3 protein. This sample has 250,000 to 300,000 distinct CDR3 sequences, with roughly 16% found just once. The CDR3 consists of 16 residues. The V end lost 2 bases, the J end lost 4 bases, and 17 bases lay between the germline ends. From germline, CDR1 is MNHEY and CDR2 SVGAGI. The J gene is TRBJ1-2, the V gene TRBV6-5, with a tentative D call TRBD1 (6 bases). The clonotype originates from a man between 18 and 29 years old who had mild COVID-19 (a few samples of this study predate the infection). Cell type and time point are not known. The sample consisted of PBMCs or a T cell subset sorted from them (not recorded which). The CDR3 DNA follows: TGTGCCAGCAGTTACGGGATGGGGGCGGAGGTCTATGGCTACACCTTC. It specifies CASSYGMGAEVYGYTF.